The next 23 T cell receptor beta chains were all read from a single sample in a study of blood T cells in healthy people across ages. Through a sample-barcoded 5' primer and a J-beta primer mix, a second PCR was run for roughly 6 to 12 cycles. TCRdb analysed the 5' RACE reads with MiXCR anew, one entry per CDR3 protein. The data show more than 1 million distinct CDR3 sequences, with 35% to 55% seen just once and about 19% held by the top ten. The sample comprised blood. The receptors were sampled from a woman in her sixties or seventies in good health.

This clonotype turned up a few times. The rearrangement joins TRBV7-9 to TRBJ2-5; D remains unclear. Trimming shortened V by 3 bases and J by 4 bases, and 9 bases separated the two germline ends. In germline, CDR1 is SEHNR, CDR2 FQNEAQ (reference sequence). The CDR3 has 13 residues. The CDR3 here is CASSLVGLETQYF. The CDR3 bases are TGTGCCAGCAGCTTGGTAGGGTTAGAGACCCAGTACTTC.

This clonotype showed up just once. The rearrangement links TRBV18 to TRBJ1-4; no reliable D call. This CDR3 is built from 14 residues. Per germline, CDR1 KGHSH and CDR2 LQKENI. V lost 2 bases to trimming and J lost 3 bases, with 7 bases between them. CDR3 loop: CASSPTPSNEKLFF. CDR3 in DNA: TGTGCCAGCTCACCAACACCGTCTAATGAAAAACTGTTTTTT.

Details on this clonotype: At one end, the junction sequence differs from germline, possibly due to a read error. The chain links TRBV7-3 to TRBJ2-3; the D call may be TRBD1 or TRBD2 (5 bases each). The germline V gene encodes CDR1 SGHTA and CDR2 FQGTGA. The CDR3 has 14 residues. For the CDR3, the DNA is TGTGCCAGCAGCTTAAAGATGGGGATGGGGACGCCGTATTTT. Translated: CASSLKMGMGTPYF.

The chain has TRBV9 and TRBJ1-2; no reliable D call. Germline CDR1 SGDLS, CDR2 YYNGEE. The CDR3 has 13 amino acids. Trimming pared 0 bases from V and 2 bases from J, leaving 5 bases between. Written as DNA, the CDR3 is TGTGCCAGCAGCGTAGTGCCAAACTATGGCTACACCTTC. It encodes CASSVVPNYGYTF.

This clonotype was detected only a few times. DNA of the CDR3: TGTGCCAGCAGTCACACAGGGGATGGCTACACCTTC. Translated: CASSHTGDGYTF. The chain links TRBV6-5 to TRBJ1-2, with 7 nucleotides matching TRBD1. Germline V gene lookup returns CDR1 MNHEY and CDR2 SVGAGI. The J segment lost 6 bases and the V segment lost 5 bases, leaving 3 bases of the junction unmatched. This CDR3 spans 12 amino acids.

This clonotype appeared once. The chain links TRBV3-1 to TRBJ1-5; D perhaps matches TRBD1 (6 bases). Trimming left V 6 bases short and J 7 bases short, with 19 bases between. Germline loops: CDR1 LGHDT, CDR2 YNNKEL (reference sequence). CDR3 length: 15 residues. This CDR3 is CASRMDKGERQPQHF. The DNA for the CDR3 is TGTGCCAGCAGAATGGACAAGGGGGAAAGACAGCCCCAGCATTTT.

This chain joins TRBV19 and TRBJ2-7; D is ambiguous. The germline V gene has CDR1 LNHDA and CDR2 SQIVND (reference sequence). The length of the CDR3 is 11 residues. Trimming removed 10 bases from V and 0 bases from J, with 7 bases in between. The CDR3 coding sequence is TGTGCCACACGACGCTCCTACGAGCAGTACTTC. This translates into CATRRSYEQYF.

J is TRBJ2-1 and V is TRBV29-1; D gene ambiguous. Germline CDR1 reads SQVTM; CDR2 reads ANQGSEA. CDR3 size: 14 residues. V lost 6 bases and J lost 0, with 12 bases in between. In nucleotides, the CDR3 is TGCAGCGTGACCCTACCTTACTCCTACAATGAGCAGTTCTTC. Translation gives CSVTLPYSYNEQFF.

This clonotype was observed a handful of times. This CDR3 is CSARAQGPGGPQHF. Here the CDR3 DNA reads TGCAGTGCTAGAGCCCAGGGCCCCGGGGGGCCCCAGCATTTT. This chain joins TRBV20-1 and TRBJ1-5; D might be TRBD1 (5 bases). The CDR3 covers 14 residues. Germline V gene lookup returns CDR1 DFQATT and CDR2 SNEGSKA (reference sequence). V dropped 1 base and J dropped 9 bases, with 16 bases sitting between them.

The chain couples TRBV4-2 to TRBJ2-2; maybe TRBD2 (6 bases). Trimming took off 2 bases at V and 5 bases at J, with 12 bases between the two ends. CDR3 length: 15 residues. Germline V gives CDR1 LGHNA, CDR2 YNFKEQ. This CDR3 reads CASSQRREWTGELFF. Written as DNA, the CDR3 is TGTGCCAGCAGCCAAAGGAGGGAGTGGACCGGGGAGCTGTTTTTT.

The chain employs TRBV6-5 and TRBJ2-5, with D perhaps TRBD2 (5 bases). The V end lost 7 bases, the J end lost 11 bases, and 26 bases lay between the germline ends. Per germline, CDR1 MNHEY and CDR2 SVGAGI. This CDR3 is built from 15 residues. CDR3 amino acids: CASTSVAGSYNEQYF. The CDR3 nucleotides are TGTGCCAGCACCTCGGTGGCGGGCTCCTACAATGAGCAGTACTTC.

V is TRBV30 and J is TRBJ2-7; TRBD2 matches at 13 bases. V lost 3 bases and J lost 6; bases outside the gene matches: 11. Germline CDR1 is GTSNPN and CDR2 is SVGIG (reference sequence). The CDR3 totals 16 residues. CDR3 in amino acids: CAWRGPGLAGMREQYF. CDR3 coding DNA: TGTGCCTGGAGGGGGCCGGGACTAGCGGGAATGCGCGAGCAGTACTTC.

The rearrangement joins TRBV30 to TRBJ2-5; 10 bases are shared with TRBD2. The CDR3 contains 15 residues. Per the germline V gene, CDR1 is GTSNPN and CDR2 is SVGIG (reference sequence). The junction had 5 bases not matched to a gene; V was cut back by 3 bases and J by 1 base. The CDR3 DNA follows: TGTGCCTGGAGCGTAGCGGGAGGCATCCAAGAGACCCAGTACTTC. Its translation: CAWSVAGGIQETQYF.

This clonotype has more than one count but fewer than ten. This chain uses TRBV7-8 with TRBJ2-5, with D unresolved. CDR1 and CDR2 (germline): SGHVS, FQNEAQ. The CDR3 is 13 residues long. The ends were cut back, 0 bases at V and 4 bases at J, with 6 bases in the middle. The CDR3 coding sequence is TGTGCCAGCAGCTTAGCGCCGGGAGAGACCCAGTACTTC. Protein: CASSLAPGETQYF.

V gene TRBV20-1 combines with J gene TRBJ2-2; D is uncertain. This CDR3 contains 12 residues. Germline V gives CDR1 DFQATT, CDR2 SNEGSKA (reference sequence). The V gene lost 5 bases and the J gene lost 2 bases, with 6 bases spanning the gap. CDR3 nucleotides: TGCAGTGCTCAAGACAACACCGGGGAGCTGTTTTTT. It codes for CSAQDNTGELFF.

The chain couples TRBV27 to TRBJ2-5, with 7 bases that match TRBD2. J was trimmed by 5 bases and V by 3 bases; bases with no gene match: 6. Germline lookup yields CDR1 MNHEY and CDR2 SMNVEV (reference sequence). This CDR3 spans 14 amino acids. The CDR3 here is CASSFAGAGETQYF. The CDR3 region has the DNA TGTGCCAGCAGTTTCGCGGGAGCTGGGGAGACCCAGTACTTC.

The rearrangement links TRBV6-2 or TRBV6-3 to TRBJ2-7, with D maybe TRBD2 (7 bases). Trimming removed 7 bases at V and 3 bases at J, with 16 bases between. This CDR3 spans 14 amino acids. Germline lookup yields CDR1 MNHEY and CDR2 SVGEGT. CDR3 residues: CASTHREGRYEQYF. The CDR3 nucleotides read TGTGCCAGCACTCACAGGGAGGGTCGCTACGAGCAGTACTTC.

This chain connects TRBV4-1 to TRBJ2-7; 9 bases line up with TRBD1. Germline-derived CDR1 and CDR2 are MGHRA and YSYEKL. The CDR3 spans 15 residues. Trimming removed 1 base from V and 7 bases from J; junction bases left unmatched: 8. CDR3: CASSQVRTGGGEQYF. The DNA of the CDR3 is TGCGCCAGCAGCCAAGTTCGCACAGGGGGCGGTGAGCAGTACTTC.

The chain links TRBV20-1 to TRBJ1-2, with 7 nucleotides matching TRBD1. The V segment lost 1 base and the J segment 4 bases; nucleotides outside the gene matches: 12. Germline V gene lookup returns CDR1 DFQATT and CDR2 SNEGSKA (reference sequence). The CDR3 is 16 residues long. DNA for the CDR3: TGCAGTGCTAGAGCCGGGAACAGGGGAGATAGCTATGGCTACACCTTC. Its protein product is CSARAGNRGDSYGYTF.

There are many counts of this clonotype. The CDR3 DNA is TGTGCCAGCAGTTTTAGGCAGACCAGTGCCTATAATTCACCCCTCCACTTT. This codes for CASSFRQTSAYNSPLHF. This chain connects TRBV28 to TRBJ1-6; no clear D. Germline-derived CDR1 and CDR2 are MDHEN and SYDVKM. This CDR3 has 17 amino acids. V dropped 3 bases and J dropped 2 bases, with 14 bases sitting between them.

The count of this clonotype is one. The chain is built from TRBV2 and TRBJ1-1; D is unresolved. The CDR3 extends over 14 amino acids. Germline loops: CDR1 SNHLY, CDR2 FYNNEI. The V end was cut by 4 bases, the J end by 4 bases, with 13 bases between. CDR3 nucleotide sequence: TGTGCCAGCAGTGGGAGGGTTGTGGGCACTGAAGCTTTCTTT. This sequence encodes CASSGRVVGTEAFF. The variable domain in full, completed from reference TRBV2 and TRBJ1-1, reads EPEVTQTPSHQVTQMGQEVILRCVPISNHLYFYWYRQILGQKVEFLVSFYNNEISEKSEIFDDQFSVERPDGSNFTLKIRSTKLEDSAMYFCASSGRVVGTEAFFGQGTRLTVV.

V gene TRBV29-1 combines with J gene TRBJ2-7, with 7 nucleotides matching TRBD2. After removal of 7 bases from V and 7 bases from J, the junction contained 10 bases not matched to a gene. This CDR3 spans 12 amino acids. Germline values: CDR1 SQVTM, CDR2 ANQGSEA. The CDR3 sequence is CSAGGGEWEQYF. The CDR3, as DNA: TGCAGCGCTGGCGGGGGAGAGTGGGAGCAGTACTTC.

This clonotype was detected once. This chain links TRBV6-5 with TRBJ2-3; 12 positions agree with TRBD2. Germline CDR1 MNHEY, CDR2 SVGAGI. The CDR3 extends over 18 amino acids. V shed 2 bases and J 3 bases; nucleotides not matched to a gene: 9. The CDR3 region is CASSYLTSGSWSTDTQYF. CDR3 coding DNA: TGTGCCAGCAGTTACCTGACTAGCGGGAGTTGGAGTACAGATACGCAGTATTTT.